This entry concerns a single TCR beta chain. At one of its ends the junction is not consistent with the germline gene, which may arise from a read error. This CDR3 spans 13 amino acids. Germline lookup yields CDR1 SQVTM and CDR2 ANQGSEA. Making TCR beta cDNA involved approximately 480 ng total RNA and a constant-region primer. Slightly modified ARM-PCR, run as three nested multiplex PCR rounds, produced the TCR beta libraries. Rounds one and two of PCR, each of around 11 cycles, were primed with TRBV1-TRBV30 forward primers and a C-beta reverse primer. One entry per CDR3 protein results from TCRdb running MiXCR on the multiplex PCR reads. The data show 150,000 to 200,000 distinct CDR3 sequences, with around 85% seen just once and approximately 18% held by the top ten. These data belong to a study of tumor-infiltrating lymphocytes in primary liver carcinoma. The wider study: The patients included men and women who were aged 30 to 69 years.

Scientists recovered RNA and DNA together from about 21-30 mg of unsorted bulk tissue. The V call is TRBV29-1, the J call TRBJ1-1, with D maybe TRBD1 (6 bases). This TCR came from a man aged 35 to 55 with primary liver carcinoma and hepatitis B virus infection. The sample consisted of tumor tissue from primary liver carcinoma. For the CDR3, the DNA is TGCAGTGTGCTCGACAGGACGAACACAGAAGCTTTCTTT. This encodes CSVLDRTNTEAFF.